The 24 T cell receptor beta chains given below trace back to one sample, sequenced in a study of cytomegalovirus exposure and HLA in healthy donors. PCR used 60 Vbeta primers and 13 Jbeta primers. Sequenced by immunoSEQ multiplex PCR; TCRdb stores in-frame clones only, minus some. The repertoire includes 150,000 to 200,000 clones, approximately 79% of them detected once, and around 1.4% sits in the top ten. Sequencing was carried out using PBMCs. The receptor set was obtained from a man aged 60-69 years in good health and CMV-seronegative.

The genes are TRBV4-1 and TRBJ2-4; 10 nucleotides agree with TRBD1. Germline V gene lookup returns CDR1 MGHRA and CDR2 YSYEKL. CDR3 length equals 17 residues. Germline trimming cut 6 bases from V and 5 bases from J; bases unmatched to any gene: 13. The CDR3 reads CASSHPLQDRGENIQYF. DNA for the CDR3: TGCGCCAGCAGTCACCCTCTACAGGACAGGGGGGAAAACATTCAGTACTTC.

The genes are TRBV19 and TRBJ1-6; TRBD1 aligns across 7 bases. This CDR3 region has 15 residues. V gave up 3 bases and J gave up 9 bases; unmatched junction bases: 8. CDR1 and CDR2 (germline): LNHDA, SQIVND (reference sequence). CDR3 in amino acids: CASSIDRVLSSPLHF. The DNA for the CDR3 is TGTGCCAGTAGTATCGACAGGGTTCTGAGTTCACCCCTCCACTTT.

The chain carries TRBV11-2 and TRBJ2-2, with 9 bases fitting TRBD2. Germline CDR1 is SGHAT and CDR2 is FQNNGV. V shed 11 bases, J shed 3 bases, and the junction held 7 bases outside the gene matches. This CDR3 contains 14 residues. This CDR3 reads CAGKRGADTGELFF. DNA of the CDR3: TGTGCCGGAAAGCGGGGGGCCGACACCGGGGAGCTGTTTTTT.

J is TRBJ2-2 and V is TRBV30; 12 bases match TRBD2. Germline V gene lookup returns CDR1 GTSNPN and CDR2 SVGIG (reference sequence). The CDR3 loop spans 17 amino acids. Germline trimming cut 5 bases from V and 7 bases from J; bases unmatched to any gene: 14. The CDR3 protein is CAWQRRASGRAGGELFF. The DNA for the CDR3 is TGTGCCTGGCAAAGGCGGGCTAGCGGGAGGGCCGGCGGGGAGCTGTTTTTT.

This clone appeared a single time. The chain carries TRBV9 and TRBJ2-7; 11 bases match TRBD1. The CDR3 is made up of 14 amino acids. Germline loops: CDR1 SGDLS, CDR2 YYNGEE. Germline trimming cut 0 bases from V and 6 bases from J; bases unmatched to any gene: 2. The CDR3 region has the DNA TGTGCCAGCAGCGTAGATGGGACAGGGGGCGAGCAGTACTTC. Translation: CASSVDGTGGEQYF.

The chain combines TRBV7-3 with TRBJ2-2, with a possible D match to TRBD2 (6 bases). Germline CDR1 is SGHTA and CDR2 is FQGTGA. The ends were cut back, 2 bases at V and 4 bases at J, with 11 bases in the middle. CDR3 length: 15 amino acids. This chain's CDR3 is CASSLQGGGTGELFF. Written as DNA, the CDR3 is TGTGCCAGCAGCTTACAGGGAGGAGGCACCGGGGAGCTGTTTTTT. Supplemented by reference TRBV7-3 and TRBJ2-2, the full variable domain reads GAGVSQTPSNKVTEKGKYVELRCDPISGHTALYWYRQSLGQGPEFLIYFQGTGAADDSGLPNDRFFAVRPEGSVSTLKIQRTERGDSAVYLCASSLQGGGTGELFFGEGSRLTVL.

This clone was observed a few times. The chain joins TRBV5-5 to TRBJ2-5, with a tentative D call TRBD1 (5 bases). Trimming cost V 4 bases and J 2 bases, with 12 bases left between them. The CDR3 has 14 amino acids. Germline values: CDR1 SGHKS, CDR2 YYEKEE (reference sequence). CDR3 nucleotide sequence: TGTGCCAGCAGCCCAAAGACAGAACAAGAGACCCAGTACTTC. It encodes CASSPKTEQETQYF.

V is TRBV2 and J is TRBJ2-5; 7 bases align to TRBD2. This CDR3 has 14 residues. V trimming: 6 bases; J trimming: 2 bases; junction bases outside the gene matches: 6. CDR1 SNHLY and CDR2 FYNNEI come from the germline V gene. CDR3 region: CASRGDYLQETQYF. In DNA form, the CDR3 reads TGTGCCAGCAGAGGGGACTACTTACAAGAGACCCAGTACTTC.

This sequence joins TRBV30 and TRBJ1-5; D ambiguous. The CDR3 sequence is 17 residues long. Looked up from germline, CDR1 is GTSNPN and CDR2 is SVGIG (reference sequence). V lost 1 base and J 0 bases, leaving 16 bases between the germline ends. DNA for the CDR3: TGTGCCTGGAGTGGGAACTTCAGGACTGCTAGCAATCAGCCCCAGCATTTT. Its translation is CAWSGNFRTASNQPQHF.

The V gene is TRBV4-3, the J gene TRBJ2-7, with 10 nucleotides matching TRBD2. Germline V CDR1 and CDR2: LGHNA, YSLEER. J gave up 4 bases and V 4 bases, and 7 bases lay outside the gene matches. This CDR3 region has 15 residues. The CDR3 spells CASSRTLAGVYEQYF. The CDR3 region has the DNA TGCGCCAGCAGCCGGACTCTAGCGGGGGTTTACGAGCAGTACTTC.

In this sample, this clone turned up once. The CDR3 DNA reads TGTGCCAGCAGTTGGTCTACCTTTGTAAGAGGCTACACCTTC. It codes for CASSWSTFVRGYTF. The chain combines TRBV28 with TRBJ1-2; no clear D gene. Germline V gene data show CDR1 as MDHEN and CDR2 as SYDVKM. The CDR3 extends over 14 amino acids. Trimming took off 4 bases at V and 8 bases at J, with 17 bases between the two ends.

V usage is TRBV28 and J usage is TRBJ2-7; D unclear. From germline, CDR1 is MDHEN and CDR2 SYDVKM. V dropped 6 bases and J dropped 3 bases, with 9 bases sitting between them. CDR3 size: 12 residues. The CDR3 protein is CASSSIYYEQYF. The CDR3 nucleotides are TGTGCCAGCAGCTCGATCTACTACGAGCAGTACTTC.

The chain has TRBV19 and TRBJ1-5; D perhaps matches TRBD1 (6 bases). Trimming pared 6 bases from V and 4 bases from J, leaving 13 bases between. The CDR3 is 14 residues long. CDR1 and CDR2 (germline): LNHDA, SQIVND (reference sequence). The CDR3 region has the DNA TGTGCCAGTAGCATACAGGGTATAAATCAGCCCCAGCATTTT. Translating it yields CASSIQGINQPQHF.

The CDR3: CASSVGSQGAVYNEQFF. In DNA, the CDR3 is TGTGCCAGCAGCGTAGGATCACAGGGGGCGGTCTACAATGAGCAGTTCTTC. J is TRBJ2-1 and V is TRBV9; TRBD1 agrees at 9 bases. Germline V gene data show CDR1 as SGDLS and CDR2 as YYNGEE. V lost 0 bases, J lost 3 bases, and 7 bases stayed unmatched. The CDR3 totals 17 residues.

The gene calls are TRBV5-1 and TRBJ2-7; the match to TRBD1 covers 11 bases. Germline V gives CDR1 SGHRS, CDR2 YFSETQ. The CDR3 is made up of 16 amino acids. Trimming cost V 4 bases and J 4 bases; bases outside gene matches: 10. Here the CDR3 reads CASSLPRTGGGYEQYF. In DNA, the CDR3 is TGCGCCAGCAGCCTACCCCGGACAGGGGGCGGTTACGAGCAGTACTTC. The entire variable domain, with the rest obtained from reference TRBV5-1 and TRBJ2-7, is as follows: KAGVTQTPRYLIKTRGQQVTLSCSPISGHRSVSWYQQTPGQGLQFLFEYFSETQRNKGNFPGRFSGRQFSNSRSEMNVSTLELGDSALYLCASSLPRTGGGYEQYFGPGTRLTVT.

The V call is TRBV10-2, the J call TRBJ2-3; D may be TRBD1 (6 bases). Trimming took off 10 bases at V and 2 bases at J, with 19 bases between the two ends. The CDR3 is made up of 15 amino acids. The germline gives CDR1 WSHSY, CDR2 SAAADI. The DNA for the CDR3 is TGCGCCACCCGCTTGGGGGCGGAGCACACAGATACGCAGTATTTT. Translating it yields CATRLGAEHTDTQYF.

The J gene is TRBJ2-7, the V gene TRBV19; 12 bases are a match to TRBD1. Per the germline V gene, CDR1 is LNHDA and CDR2 is SQIVND (reference sequence). The CDR3 has 16 residues. J gave up 6 bases and V 6 bases, and 12 bases lay outside the gene matches. CDR3 sequence reads: CASSSIPGQGAGEQYF. CDR3 in DNA: TGTGCCAGTAGCTCAATACCGGGACAGGGGGCCGGCGAGCAGTACTTC.

The J gene is TRBJ1-5, the V gene TRBV28, with D perhaps TRBD1 (6 bases). CDR3 length: 16 residues. Germline CDR1 is MDHEN and CDR2 is SYDVKM. V lost 6 bases, J lost 3 bases, and 18 bases lay in between. The CDR3, as DNA: TGTGCCAGCAGCCCATTCTCGACAGGAGACAATCAGCCCCAGCATTTT. Translated: CASSPFSTGDNQPQHF.

The CDR3 reads CASKGTSGSGHEQYF. CDR3 sequence (DNA): TGTGCCAGCAAAGGGACTAGCGGGTCGGGCCACGAGCAGTACTTC. The genes are TRBV6-1 and TRBJ2-7; 12 bases agree with TRBD2. Trimming at V came to 7 bases and at J to 5 bases, leaving 9 bases not matched to a gene. Germline lookup yields CDR1 MNHNS and CDR2 SASEGT. CDR3 length equals 15 residues.

The V gene is TRBV11-2, the J gene TRBJ1-1; D is uncertain. The length of the CDR3 is 13 residues. The V end was cut by 8 bases, the J end by 4 bases, with 14 bases between. The germline gives CDR1 SGHAT, CDR2 FQNNGV. The CDR3 spells CASPPRKSTEAFF. CDR3 bases: TGTGCCAGCCCTCCTAGGAAGAGCACTGAAGCTTTCTTT.

The chain recombines TRBV5-1 with TRBJ2-7, with D possibly being TRBD2 (6 bases). Looked up from germline, CDR1 is SGHRS and CDR2 is YFSETQ. The CDR3 totals 15 residues. V was cut by 0 bases and J by 5 bases, with 15 bases left in between. CDR3 in DNA: TGCGCCAGCAGCTTGGGGGTCGGGAGTCGCAACGAGCAGTACTTC. This codes for CASSLGVGSRNEQYF.

The chain links TRBV7-6 to TRBJ2-7, with TRBD2 identical over 8 bases. Germline V gene sequence: CDR1 SGHVS, CDR2 FNYEAQ. With V trimmed by 4 bases and J by 7 bases, 6 bases remained unmatched. The CDR3 loop spans 13 amino acids. CDR3 sequence: CASSSRGVREQYF. The CDR3 region has the DNA TGTGCCAGCAGCTCGCGGGGGGTGCGGGAGCAGTACTTC.

This clone turned up a few times. The chain uses TRBV6-5 and TRBJ2-1; the match to TRBD1 covers 8 bases. With V trimmed by 6 bases and J by 5 bases, 6 bases remained unmatched. Germline V gene sequence: CDR1 MNHEY, CDR2 SVGAGI. The CDR3 totals 14 residues. DNA of the CDR3: TGTGCCAGCAGCGACAGGGGAGTTAACAATGAGCAGTTCTTC. Protein product: CASSDRGVNNEQFF.

Only a few counts were recorded for this clone. The CDR3 loop is CASSDSSSGSTDTQYF. In nucleotides, the CDR3 is TGTGCCAGCAGTGACTCCTCTAGCGGGAGCACAGATACGCAGTATTTT. The rearrangement links TRBV6-4 to TRBJ2-3; TRBD2 agrees at 8 bases. Germline CDR1 reads MRHNA; CDR2 reads SNTAGT. V gave up 0 bases and J gave up 0 bases; unmatched junction bases: 2. The CDR3 loop spans 16 amino acids.